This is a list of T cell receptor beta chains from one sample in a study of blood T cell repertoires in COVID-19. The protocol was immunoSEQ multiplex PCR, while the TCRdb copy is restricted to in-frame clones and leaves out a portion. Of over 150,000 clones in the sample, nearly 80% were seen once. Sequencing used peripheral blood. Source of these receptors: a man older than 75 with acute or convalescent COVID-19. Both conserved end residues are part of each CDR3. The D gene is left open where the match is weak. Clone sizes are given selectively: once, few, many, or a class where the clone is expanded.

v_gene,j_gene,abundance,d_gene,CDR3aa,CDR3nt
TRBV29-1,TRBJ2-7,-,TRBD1,CSGQTGVGGSEQYF,TGCAGCGGCCAGACAGGGGTAGGTGGATCCGAGCAGTACTTC
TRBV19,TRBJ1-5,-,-,CASSLAPHQPQHF,TGTGCCAGTAGTCTCGCCCCACACCAGCCCCAGCATTTT
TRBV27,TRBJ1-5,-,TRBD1,CASSGGQAIPGGQPQHF,TGTGCCAGCAGTGGCGGACAGGCGATCCCGGGAGGGCAGCCCCAGCATTTT
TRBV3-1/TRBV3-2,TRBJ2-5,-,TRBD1,CASRNTAWDSKETQYF,TGTGCCAGCAGGAACACCGCCTGGGACAGTAAAGAGACCCAGTACTTC
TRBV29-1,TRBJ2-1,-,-,CSVDKLGVDEQFF,TGCAGCGTAGATAAGCTCGGGGTCGATGAGCAGTTCTTC
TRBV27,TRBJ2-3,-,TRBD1,CASSRWTGSTDTQYF,TGTGCCAGCAGCCGGTGGACAGGTTCGACAGATACGCAGTATTTT
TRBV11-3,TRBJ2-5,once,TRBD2,CASSPGLAGAETQYF,TGTGCCAGCAGCCCCGGACTAGCGGGGGCAGAGACCCAGTACTTC
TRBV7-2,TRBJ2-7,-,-,CASSRQVTYEQYF,TGTGCCAGCAGCCGACAGGTCACCTACGAGCAGTACTTC
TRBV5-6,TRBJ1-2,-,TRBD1,CASSGWDRPSYGYTF,TGTGCCAGCAGCGGCTGGGACAGGCCTTCCTATGGCTACACCTTC
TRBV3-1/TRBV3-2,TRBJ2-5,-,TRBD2,CASSQVGTSQSETQYF,TGTGCCAGCAGCCAAGTCGGGACTAGCCAATCGGAGACCCAGTACTTC
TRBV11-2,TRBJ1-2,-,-,CASSLDQASVYGYTF,TGTGCCAGCAGCTTAGATCAGGCCAGTGTCTATGGCTACACCTTC
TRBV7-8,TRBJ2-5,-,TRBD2,CASSGFREGKETQYF,TGTGCCAGCAGCGGCTTTCGGGAGGGAAAAGAGACCCAGTACTTC
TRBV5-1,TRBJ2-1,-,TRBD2,CASSLRTSGASYNEQFF,TGCGCCAGCAGTCTGAGGACTAGCGGGGCCTCCTACAATGAGCAGTTCTTC
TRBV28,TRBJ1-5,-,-,CASSFDGILPQHF,TGTGCCAGCAGTTTCGACGGGATTTTGCCCCAGCATTTT
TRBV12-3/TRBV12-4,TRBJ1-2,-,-,CASGWDGGVGYTF,TGTGCCAGCGGCTGGGACGGGGGGGTAGGCTACACCTTC
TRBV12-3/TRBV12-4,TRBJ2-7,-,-,CASSQQGYEQYF,TGTGCCAGCAGTCAACAGGGATACGAGCAGTACTTC
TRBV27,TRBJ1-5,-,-,CASSLIWDMYSNQPQHF,TGTGCCAGCAGTTTAATTTGGGACATGTATAGCAATCAGCCCCAGCATTTT
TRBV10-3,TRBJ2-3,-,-,CAIRGGSGTDTQYF,TGTGCCATCAGAGGGGGATCTGGCACAGATACGCAGTATTTT
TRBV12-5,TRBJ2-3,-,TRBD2,CAIPELAGGWSTQYF,TGTGCTATCCCTGAACTAGCGGGGGGGTGGAGTACGCAGTATTTT
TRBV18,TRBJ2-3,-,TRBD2,CASSPRGDSSGGTQYF,TGTGCCAGCTCACCCCGGGGGGATTCCAGCGGAGGTACGCAGTATTTT
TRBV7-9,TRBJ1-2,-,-,CASTFTGQDYGYTF,TGTGCCAGCACCTTCACAGGGCAGGACTATGGCTACACCTTC
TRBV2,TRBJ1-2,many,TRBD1,CASGGTAYGYTF,TGTGCCAGCGGCGGGACAGCCTATGGCTACACCTTC
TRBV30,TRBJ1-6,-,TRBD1,CACSRDSDSPLHF,TGTGCCTGCAGCCGGGACAGTGATTCACCCCTCCACTTT
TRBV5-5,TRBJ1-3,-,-,CASSLGAPSGNTIYF,TGTGCCAGCAGCTTAGGAGCTCCCTCTGGAAACACCATATATTTT
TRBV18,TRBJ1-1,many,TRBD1,CASSPGQEHEAFF,TGTGCCAGCTCACCGGGACAGGAGCATGAAGCTTTCTTT
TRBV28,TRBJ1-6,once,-,CASMAGLYNSPLHF,TGTGCCAGCATGGCAGGTCTCTATAATTCACCCCTCCACTTT